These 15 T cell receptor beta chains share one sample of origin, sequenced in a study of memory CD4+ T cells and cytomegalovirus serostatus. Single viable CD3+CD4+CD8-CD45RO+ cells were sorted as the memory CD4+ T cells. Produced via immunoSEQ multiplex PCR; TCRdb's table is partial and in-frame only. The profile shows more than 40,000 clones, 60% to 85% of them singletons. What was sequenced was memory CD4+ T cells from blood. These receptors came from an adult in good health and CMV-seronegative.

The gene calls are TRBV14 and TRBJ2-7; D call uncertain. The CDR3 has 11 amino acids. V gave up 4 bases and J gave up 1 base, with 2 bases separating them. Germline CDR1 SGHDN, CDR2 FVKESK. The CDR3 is CASSRSYEQYF. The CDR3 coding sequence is TGTGCCAGCAGCCGGTCCTACGAGCAGTACTTC.

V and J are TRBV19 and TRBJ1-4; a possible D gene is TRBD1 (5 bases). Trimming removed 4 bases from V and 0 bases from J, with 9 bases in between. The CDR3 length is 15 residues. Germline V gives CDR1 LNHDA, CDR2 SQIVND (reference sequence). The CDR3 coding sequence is TGTGCCAGTAGTAAGGGGCCGACAACTAATGAAAAACTGTTTTTT. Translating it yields CASSKGPTTNEKLFF.

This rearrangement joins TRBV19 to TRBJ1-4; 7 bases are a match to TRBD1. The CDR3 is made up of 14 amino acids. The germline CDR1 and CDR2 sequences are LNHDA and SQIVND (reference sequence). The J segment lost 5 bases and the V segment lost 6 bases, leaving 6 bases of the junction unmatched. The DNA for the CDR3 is TGTGCCAGTAGCCGGGACAGCTTGAATGAAAAACTGTTTTTT. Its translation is CASSRDSLNEKLFF. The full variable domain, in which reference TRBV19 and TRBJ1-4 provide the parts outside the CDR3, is DGGITQSPKYLFRKEGQNVTLSCEQNLNHDAMYWYRQDPGQGLRLIYYSQIVNDFQKGDIAEGYSVSREKKESFPLTVTSAQKNPTAFYLCASSRDSLNEKLFFGSGTQLSVL.

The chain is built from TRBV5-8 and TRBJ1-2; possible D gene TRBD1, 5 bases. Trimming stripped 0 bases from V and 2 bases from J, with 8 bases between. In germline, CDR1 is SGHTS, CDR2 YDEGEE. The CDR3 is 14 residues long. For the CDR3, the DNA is TGTGCCAGCAGCTTGGTTGCAGGGAACTATGGCTACACCTTC. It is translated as CASSLVAGNYGYTF. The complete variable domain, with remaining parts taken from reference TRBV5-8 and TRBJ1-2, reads EAGVTQSPTHLIKTRGQQATLRCSPISGHTSVYWYQQALGLGLQFLLWYDEGEERNRGNFPPRFSGRQFPNYSSELNVNALELEDSALYLCASSLVAGNYGYTFGSGTRLTVV.

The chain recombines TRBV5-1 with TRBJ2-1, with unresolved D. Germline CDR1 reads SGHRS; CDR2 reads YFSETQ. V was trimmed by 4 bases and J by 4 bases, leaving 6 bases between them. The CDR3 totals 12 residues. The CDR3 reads CASSVGYNEQFF. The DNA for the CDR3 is TGCGCCAGCAGCGTCGGATACAATGAGCAGTTCTTC.

CDR3 DNA: TGTGCCAGCAGCTTAGGGCCGGGCCTTGAGCAGTACTTC. This sequence encodes CASSLGPGLEQYF. The chain links TRBV7-8 to TRBJ2-7; D not certain. Per germline, CDR1 SGHVS and CDR2 FQNEAQ. The CDR3 covers 13 residues. V was shortened by 1 base and J by 7 bases, with 11 bases between the two germline ends. Variable domain in full (rest from reference TRBV7-8 and TRBJ2-7): GAGVSQSPRYKVAKRGQDVALRCDPISGHVSLFWYQQALGQGPEFLTYFQNEAQLDKSGLPSDRFFAERPEGSVSTLKIQRTQQEDSAVYLCASSLGPGLEQYFGPGTRLTVT.

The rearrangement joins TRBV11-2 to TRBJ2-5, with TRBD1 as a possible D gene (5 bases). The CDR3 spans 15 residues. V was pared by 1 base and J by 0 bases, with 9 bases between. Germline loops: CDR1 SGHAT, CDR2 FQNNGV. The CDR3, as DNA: TGTGCCAGCAGCTTAGGTACAGGCGACCAAGAGACCCAGTACTTC. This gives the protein CASSLGTGDQETQYF. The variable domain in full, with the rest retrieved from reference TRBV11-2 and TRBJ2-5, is EAGVAQSPRYKIIEKRQSVAFWCNPISGHATLYWYQQILGQGPKLLIQFQNNGVVDDSQLPKDRFSAERLKGVDSTLKIQPAKLEDSAVYLCASSLGTGDQETQYFGPGTRLLVL.

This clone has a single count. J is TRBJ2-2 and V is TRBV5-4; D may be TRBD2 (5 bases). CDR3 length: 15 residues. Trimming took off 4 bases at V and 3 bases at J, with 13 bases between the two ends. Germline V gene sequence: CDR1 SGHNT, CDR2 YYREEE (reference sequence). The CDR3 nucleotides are TGTGCCAGCAGCAAAGAGGGAACGGACACCGGGGAGCTGTTTTTT. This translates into CASSKEGTDTGELFF.

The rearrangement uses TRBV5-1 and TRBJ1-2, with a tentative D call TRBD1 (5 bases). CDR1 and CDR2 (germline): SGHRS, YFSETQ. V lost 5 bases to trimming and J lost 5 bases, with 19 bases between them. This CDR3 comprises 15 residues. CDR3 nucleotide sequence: TGCGCCAGCAGTCCGGGACCCGAAACTATGTATGGCTACACCTTC. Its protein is CASSPGPETMYGYTF.

CDR3 protein: CATQLARSNEKLFF. The DNA of the CDR3 is TGTGCCACCCAGTTAGCGCGGTCTAATGAAAAACTGTTTTTT. The chain links TRBV6-1 to TRBJ1-4; D is unresolved. This CDR3 has 14 residues. Germline assignment: CDR1 MNHNS and CDR2 SASEGT. With 10 bases removed from V and 3 bases from J, the gap between germline ends came to 15 bases.

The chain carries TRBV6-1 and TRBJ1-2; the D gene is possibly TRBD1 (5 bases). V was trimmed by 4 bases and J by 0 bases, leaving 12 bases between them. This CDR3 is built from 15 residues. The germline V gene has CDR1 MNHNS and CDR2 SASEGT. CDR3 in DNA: TGTGCCAGCAGTGTTCGGGACGCGGCTAACTATGGCTACACCTTC. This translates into CASSVRDAANYGYTF.

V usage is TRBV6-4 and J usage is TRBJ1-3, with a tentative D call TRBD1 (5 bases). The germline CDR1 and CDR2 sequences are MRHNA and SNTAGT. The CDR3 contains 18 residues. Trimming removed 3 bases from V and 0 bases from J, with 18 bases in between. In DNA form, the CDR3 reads TGTGCCAGCAGTGAGCCTCCTGGCAACAGGCACTCTGGAAACACCATATATTTT. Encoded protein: CASSEPPGNRHSGNTIYF.

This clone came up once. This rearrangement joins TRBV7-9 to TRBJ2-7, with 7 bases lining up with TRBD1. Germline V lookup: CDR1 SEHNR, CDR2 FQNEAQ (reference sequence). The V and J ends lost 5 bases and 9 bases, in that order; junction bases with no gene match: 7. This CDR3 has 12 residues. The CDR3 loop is CASSVQQGSQYF. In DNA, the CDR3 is TGTGCCAGCAGCGTACAACAGGGGTCGCAGTACTTC.

The CDR3 DNA reads TGTGCCAGCAGTTACTCGACGGGGACTGAAGCTTTCTTT. The encoded protein is CASSYSTGTEAFF. The chain couples TRBV6-5 to TRBJ1-1, with no clear D. Germline V gene data show CDR1 as MNHEY and CDR2 as SVGAGI. V was clipped by 0 bases and J by 5 bases, with 7 bases between them. The CDR3 sequence is 13 residues long.

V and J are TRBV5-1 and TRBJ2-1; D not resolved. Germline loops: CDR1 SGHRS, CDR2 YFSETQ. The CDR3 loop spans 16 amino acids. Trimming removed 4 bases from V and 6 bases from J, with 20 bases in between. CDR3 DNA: TGCGCCAGCAGCCGGACGGACCTCCCGGGTGGCAATGAGCAGTTCTTC. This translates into CASSRTDLPGGNEQFF.